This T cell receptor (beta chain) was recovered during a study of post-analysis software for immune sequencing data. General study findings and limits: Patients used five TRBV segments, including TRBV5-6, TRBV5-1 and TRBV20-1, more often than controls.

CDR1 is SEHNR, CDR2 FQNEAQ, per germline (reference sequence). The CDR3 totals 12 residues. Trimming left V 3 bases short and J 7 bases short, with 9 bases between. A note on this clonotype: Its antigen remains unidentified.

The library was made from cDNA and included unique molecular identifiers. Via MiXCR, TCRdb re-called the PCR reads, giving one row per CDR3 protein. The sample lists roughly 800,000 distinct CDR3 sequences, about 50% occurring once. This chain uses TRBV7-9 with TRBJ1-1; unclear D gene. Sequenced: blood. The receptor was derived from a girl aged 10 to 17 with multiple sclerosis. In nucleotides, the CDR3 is TGTGCCAGCAGCTTCCCGCGGAATGAAGCTTTCTTT. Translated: CASSFPRNEAFF.